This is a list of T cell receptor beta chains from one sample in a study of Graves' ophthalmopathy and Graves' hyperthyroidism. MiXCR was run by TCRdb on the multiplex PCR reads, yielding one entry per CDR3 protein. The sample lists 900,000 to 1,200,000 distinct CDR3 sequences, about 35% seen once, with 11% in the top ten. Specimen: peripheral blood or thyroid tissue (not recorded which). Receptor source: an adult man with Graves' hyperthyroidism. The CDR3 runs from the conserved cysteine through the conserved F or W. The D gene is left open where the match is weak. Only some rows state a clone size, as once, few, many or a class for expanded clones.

CDR3: CASSLSGGNMNTEAFF
DNA: TGTGCCAGCAGCTTAAGCGGCGGAAATATGAACACTGAAGCTTTCTTT
size: many
V: TRBV7-2
D: -
J: TRBJ1-1

CDR3: CASSEESGPLLGLFF
DNA: TGTGCCAGCAGTGAAGAGTCAGGACCGCTCCTGGGCCTCTTCTTC
size: many
V: TRBV2
D: -
J: TRBJ2-7

CDR3: CASSPSGGVQETQYF
DNA: TGTGCCAGCAGCCCGAGCGGGGGGGTACAAGAGACCCAGTACTTC
size: many
V: TRBV9
D: TRBD2
J: TRBJ2-5

CDR3: CATSDSTGAIYGYTF
DNA: TGTGCCACCAGTGATTCAACGGGCGCTATCTATGGCTACACCTTC
size: many
V: TRBV24-1
D: -
J: TRBJ1-2

CDR3: CASSLGDTYSGNTIYF
DNA: TGTGCCAGCAGTTTAGGGGACACCTACTCTGGAAACACCATATATTTT
size: -
V: TRBV12-3/TRBV12-4
D: -
J: TRBJ1-3

CDR3: CASSATGLVAYGYTF
DNA: TGCGCCAGCAGTGCGACAGGGCTAGTAGCCTATGGCTACACCTTC
size: many
V: TRBV10-2
D: TRBD1
J: TRBJ1-2

CDR3: CASSDGSEQYF
DNA: TGTGCCAGCAGTGACGGTAGCGAGCAGTACTTC
size: -
V: TRBV2
D: -
J: TRBJ2-7

CDR3: CASSPDGQSSGYTF
DNA: TGTGCCAGCAGCCCGGACGGACAGAGTTCTGGCTACACCTTC
size: many
V: TRBV11-1
D: -
J: TRBJ1-2

CDR3: CASSSNRGPWFESQYF
DNA: TGTGCCAGCAGCTCCAACAGGGGGCCGTGGTTTGAGTCCCAGTACTTC
size: -
V: TRBV5-6
D: TRBD1
J: TRBJ2-5

CDR3: CASSLTNGGTEAFF
DNA: TGTGCCAGCAGCTTGACGAACGGGGGCACTGAAGCTTTCTTT
size: many
V: TRBV7-9
D: -
J: TRBJ1-1

CDR3: CATNPWGPTEAFF
DNA: TGTGCCACCAACCCTTGGGGCCCAACTGAAGCTTTCTTT
size: few
V: TRBV28
D: -
J: TRBJ1-1

CDR3: CASSQPSRSGANVLTF
DNA: TGTGCCAGCAGCCAACCTAGTAGGTCTGGGGCCAACGTCCTGACTTTC
size: many
V: TRBV4-2
D: -
J: TRBJ2-6

CDR3: CSAANSPYEQYF
DNA: TGCAGTGCGGCTAACAGTCCCTACGAGCAGTACTTC
size: many
V: TRBV20-1
D: -
J: TRBJ2-7

CDR3: CASSEQGFQVPLHF
DNA: TGTGCCAGCAGTGAGCAGGGCTTCCAGGTACCCCTCCACTTT
size: many
V: TRBV2
D: -
J: TRBJ1-6

CDR3: CASSRGRISDTQYF
DNA: TGTGCCAGCAGTAGGGGGAGAATTTCGGATACGCAGTATTTT
size: -
V: TRBV11-3
D: -
J: TRBJ2-3

CDR3: CASSPLGGGAVTGELFF
DNA: TGTGCCAGCAGCCCTCTAGGCGGGGGGGCGGTCACCGGGGAGCTGTTTTTT
size: -
V: TRBV7-6
D: TRBD2
J: TRBJ2-2

CDR3: CASSDRSSSGNTIYF
DNA: TGTGCCAGCAGTGATAGGTCAAGCTCTGGAAACACCATATATTTT
size: many
V: TRBV2
D: -
J: TRBJ1-3

CDR3: CASTVPGNTEAFF
DNA: TGCGCCAGCACCGTGCCAGGGAACACTGAAGCTTTCTTT
size: many
V: TRBV5-1
D: -
J: TRBJ1-1

CDR3: CASSLLEISYGYTF
DNA: TGTGCCAGCAGCTTGCTCGAAATCTCCTATGGCTACACCTTC
size: few
V: TRBV5-8
D: -
J: TRBJ1-2

CDR3: CASTTTTNEKLFF
DNA: TGTGCCAGCACGACAACAACTAATGAAAAACTGTTTTTT
size: many
V: TRBV2
D: -
J: TRBJ1-4

CDR3: CASSLAGSTVRAFF
DNA: TGCGCCAGCAGCTTGGCGGGGTCAACGGTTCGGGCTTTCTTT
size: many
V: TRBV5-1
D: -
J: TRBJ1-1

CDR3: CASSIAAGGDEQYF
DNA: TGTGCCAGTAGTATAGCGGCAGGGGGCGACGAGCAGTACTTC
size: many
V: TRBV19
D: TRBD1
J: TRBJ2-7

CDR3: CSVGAGVTAYGYTF
DNA: TGCAGCGTGGGGGCAGGGGTTACGGCTTATGGCTACACCTTC
size: -
V: TRBV29-1
D: -
J: TRBJ1-2

CDR3: CASGSTGGETQYF
DNA: TGTGCCAGCGGGTCGACAGGGGGAGAGACCCAGTACTTC
size: -
V: TRBV28
D: TRBD1
J: TRBJ2-5

CDR3: CASSGTGHDYGYTF
DNA: TGTGCCAGCAGTGGGACAGGTCACGACTATGGCTACACCTTC
size: few
V: TRBV28
D: TRBD1
J: TRBJ1-2

CDR3: CSVEVGGAQHF
DNA: TGCAGCGTTGAGGTGGGGGGGGCCCAGCATTTT
size: many
V: TRBV29-1
D: -
J: TRBJ1-5

CDR3: CACSARSGSGNTIYF
DNA: TGTGCCTGCAGTGCTCGCTCCGGCTCTGGAAACACCATATATTTT
size: -
V: TRBV25-1
D: -
J: TRBJ1-3

CDR3: CASSPDPGGGQPQHF
DNA: TGTGCCAGCAGCCCGGACCCGGGAGGGGGTCAGCCCCAGCATTTT
size: -
V: TRBV25-1
D: -
J: TRBJ1-5

CDR3: CASSVVASPGNYGYTF
DNA: TGTGCCAGCAGCGTAGTGGCTTCTCCGGGGAACTATGGCTACACCTTC
size: many
V: TRBV9
D: -
J: TRBJ1-2

CDR3: CASSPLGVRSPLHF
DNA: TGTGCCAGCAGTCCCCTCGGGGTAAGATCACCCCTCCACTTT
size: many
V: TRBV12-3/TRBV12-4
D: -
J: TRBJ1-6

CDR3: CASSPGTGTLVDEAFF
DNA: TGTGCCAGCAGCCCCGGGACAGGGACTCTTGTAGATGAAGCTTTCTTT
size: many
V: TRBV25-1
D: TRBD1
J: TRBJ1-1